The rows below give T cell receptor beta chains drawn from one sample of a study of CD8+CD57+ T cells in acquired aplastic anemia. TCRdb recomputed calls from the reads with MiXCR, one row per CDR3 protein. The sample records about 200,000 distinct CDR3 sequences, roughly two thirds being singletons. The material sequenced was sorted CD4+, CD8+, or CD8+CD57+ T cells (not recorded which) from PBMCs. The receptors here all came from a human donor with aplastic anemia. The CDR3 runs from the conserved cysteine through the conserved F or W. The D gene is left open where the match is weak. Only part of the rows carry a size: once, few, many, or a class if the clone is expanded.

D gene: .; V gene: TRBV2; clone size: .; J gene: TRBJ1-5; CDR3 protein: CASSEGWDQPQHF; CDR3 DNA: TGTGCCAGCAGTGAAGGTTGGGATCAGCCCCAGCATTTT
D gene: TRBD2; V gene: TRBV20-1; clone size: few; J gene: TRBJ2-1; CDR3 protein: CSATPSGGRYEQFF; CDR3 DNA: TGCAGTGCCACTCCAAGCGGGGGGCGGTATGAGCAGTTCTTC
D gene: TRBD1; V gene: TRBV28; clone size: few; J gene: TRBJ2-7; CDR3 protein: CASSLTGTGVYEQYF; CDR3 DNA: TGTGCCAGCAGCCTGACCGGGACAGGGGTCTACGAGCAGTACTTC
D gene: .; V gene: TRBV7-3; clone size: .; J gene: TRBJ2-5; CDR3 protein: CASSVSTGTGGGETQYF; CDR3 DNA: TGTGCCAGCAGCGTTAGTACCGGGACTGGTGGTGGGGAGACCCAGTACTTC
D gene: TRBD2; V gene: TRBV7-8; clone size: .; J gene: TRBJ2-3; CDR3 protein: CASSLGTSGGVADTQYF; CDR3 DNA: TGTGCCAGCAGCTTGGGGACTAGCGGGGGGGTCGCAGATACGCAGTATTTT
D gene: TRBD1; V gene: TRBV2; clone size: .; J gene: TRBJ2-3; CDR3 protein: CASGTDRGATDTQYF; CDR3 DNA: TGTGCCAGCGGGACGGACAGGGGAGCAACAGATACGCAGTATTTT
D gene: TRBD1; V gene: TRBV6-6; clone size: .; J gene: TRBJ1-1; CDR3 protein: CASFVTGGAGEAFF; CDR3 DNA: TGTGCCAGCTTCGTAACAGGGGGCGCGGGTGAAGCTTTCTTT
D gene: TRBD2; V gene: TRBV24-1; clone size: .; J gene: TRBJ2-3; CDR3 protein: CATSPRTSGSPTDTQYF; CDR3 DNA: TGTGCCACCAGTCCTAGGACTAGCGGGAGTCCCACAGATACGCAGTATTTT
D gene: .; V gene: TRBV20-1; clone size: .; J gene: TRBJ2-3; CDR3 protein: CSARSGLRGSTDTQYF; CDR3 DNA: TGCAGTGCTAGGAGTGGGCTCCGCGGGAGCACAGATACGCAGTATTTT
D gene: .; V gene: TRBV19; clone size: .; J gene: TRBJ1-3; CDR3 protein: CASSNSGNTIYF; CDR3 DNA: TGTGCCAGTAGCAACTCTGGAAACACCATATATTTT
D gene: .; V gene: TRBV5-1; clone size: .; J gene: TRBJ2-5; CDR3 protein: CASSLGKETQYF; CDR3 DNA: TGCGCCAGCAGCTTGGGCAAAGAGACCCAGTACTTC
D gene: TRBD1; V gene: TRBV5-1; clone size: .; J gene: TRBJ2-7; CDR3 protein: CASSPRQGSSYEQYF; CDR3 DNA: TGCGCCAGCAGCCCCCGACAGGGGAGCTCCTACGAGCAGTACTTC
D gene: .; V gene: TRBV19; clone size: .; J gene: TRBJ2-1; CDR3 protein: CASSMRRGVVREQFF; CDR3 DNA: TGTGCCAGTAGTATGAGACGAGGGGTCGTTCGTGAGCAGTTCTTC
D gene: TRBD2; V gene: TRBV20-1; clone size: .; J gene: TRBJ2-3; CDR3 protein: CSASPLGTSGGYTQYF; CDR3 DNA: TGCAGTGCTTCCCCGCTGGGGACTAGCGGGGGGTATACGCAGTATTTT
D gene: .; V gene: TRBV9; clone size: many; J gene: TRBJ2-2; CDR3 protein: CASRQNTGELFF; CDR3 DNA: TGTGCCAGCCGACAGAATACCGGGGAGCTGTTTTTT
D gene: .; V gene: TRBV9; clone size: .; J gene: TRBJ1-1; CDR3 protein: CASSVGWRANTEAFF; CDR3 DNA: TGTGCCAGCAGCGTAGGGTGGAGGGCGAACACTGAAGCTTTCTTT
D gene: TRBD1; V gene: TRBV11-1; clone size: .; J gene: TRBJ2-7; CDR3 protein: CASSKEGTGREQYF; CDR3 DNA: TGTGCCAGCAGCAAAGAGGGGACAGGGAGGGAGCAGTACTTC
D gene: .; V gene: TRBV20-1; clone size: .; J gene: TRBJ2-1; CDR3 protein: CSAVTASSYNEQFF; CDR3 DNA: TGCAGTGCCGTTACAGCTAGCTCCTACAATGAGCAGTTCTTC
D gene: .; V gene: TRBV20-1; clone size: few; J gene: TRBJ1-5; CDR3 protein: CSARDGGRPVHF; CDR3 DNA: TGCAGTGCTAGAGATGGGGGACGCCCCGTGCATTTT
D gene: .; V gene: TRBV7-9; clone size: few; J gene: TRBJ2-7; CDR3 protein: CASSSPTSNEQYF; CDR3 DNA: TGTGCCAGCAGCTCCCCTACCAGCAACGAGCAGTACTTC
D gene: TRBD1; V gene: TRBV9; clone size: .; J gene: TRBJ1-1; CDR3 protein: CASSATGQGIKLNTEAFF; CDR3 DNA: TGTGCCAGCAGCGCGACGGGACAGGGGATAAAGTTGAACACTGAAGCTTTCTTT
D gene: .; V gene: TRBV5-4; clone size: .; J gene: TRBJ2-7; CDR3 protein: CASSLAGDHEQYF; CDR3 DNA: TGTGCCAGCAGCTTGGCAGGGGATCACGAGCAGTACTTC
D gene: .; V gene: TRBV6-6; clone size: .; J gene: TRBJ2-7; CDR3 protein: CASSYSIAQPFEQYF; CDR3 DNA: TGTGCCAGCAGTTACTCGATAGCACAGCCTTTCGAGCAGTACTTC
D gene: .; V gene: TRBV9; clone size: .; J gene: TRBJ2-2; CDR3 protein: CASTSGSGSGELFF; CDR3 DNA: TGTGCCAGCACCTCTGGCTCGGGGTCCGGGGAGCTGTTTTTT
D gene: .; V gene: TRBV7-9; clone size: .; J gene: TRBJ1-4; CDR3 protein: CASSYPGQVHEKLFF; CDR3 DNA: TGTGCCAGCAGCTACCCGGGGCAGGTCCATGAAAAACTGTTTTTT
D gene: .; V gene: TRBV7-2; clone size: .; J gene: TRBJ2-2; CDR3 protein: CASQPPANTGELFF; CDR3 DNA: TGTGCCAGCCAACCCCCAGCGAACACCGGGGAGCTGTTTTTT
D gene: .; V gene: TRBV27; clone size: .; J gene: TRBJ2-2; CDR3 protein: CASSLRTPGELFF; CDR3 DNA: TGTGCCAGCAGTCTGAGGACCCCCGGGGAGCTGTTTTTT
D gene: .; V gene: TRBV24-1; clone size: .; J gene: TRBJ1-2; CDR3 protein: CATSTGTRDGYTF; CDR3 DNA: TGTGCCACCAGTACCGGGACCAGAGATGGCTACACCTTC
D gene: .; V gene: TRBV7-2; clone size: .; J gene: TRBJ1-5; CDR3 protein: CASSLNSQAQHF; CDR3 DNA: TGTGCCAGCAGCCTGAATTCTCAGGCCCAGCATTTT
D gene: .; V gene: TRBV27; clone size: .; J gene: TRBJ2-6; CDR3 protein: CASQSLPGANVLTF; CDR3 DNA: TGTGCCAGCCAATCCCTCCCTGGGGCCAACGTCCTGACTTTC
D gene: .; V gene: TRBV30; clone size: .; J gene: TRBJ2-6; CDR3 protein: CAGAQGSGANVLTF; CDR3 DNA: TGTGCCGGGGCACAGGGCTCGGGGGCCAACGTCCTGACTTTC
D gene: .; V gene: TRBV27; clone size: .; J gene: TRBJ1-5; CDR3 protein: CASSRQAYQPQHF; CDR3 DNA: TGTGCCAGCAGCAGACAGGCCTATCAGCCCCAGCATTTT
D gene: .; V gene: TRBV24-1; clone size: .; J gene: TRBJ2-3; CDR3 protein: CATARFGTDTQYF; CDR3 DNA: TGTGCCACCGCCAGGTTTGGCACAGATACGCAGTATTTT
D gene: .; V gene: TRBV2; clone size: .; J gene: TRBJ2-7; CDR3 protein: CASSRTVPEQYF; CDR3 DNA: TGTGCCAGCAGTAGGACAGTCCCCGAGCAGTACTTC
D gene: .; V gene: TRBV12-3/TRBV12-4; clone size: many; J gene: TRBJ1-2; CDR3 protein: CASSPRTANYGYTF; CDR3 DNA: TGTGCCAGCAGTCCCCGGACAGCGAACTATGGCTACACCTTC
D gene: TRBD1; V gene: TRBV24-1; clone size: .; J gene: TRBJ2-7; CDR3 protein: CASSSRQGSRIYEQYF; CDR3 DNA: TGTGCCAGCAGTTCTCGACAGGGCAGCAGGATTTACGAGCAGTACTTC
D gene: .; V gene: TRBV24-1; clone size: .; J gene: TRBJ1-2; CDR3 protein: CATKQGNLPWLPF; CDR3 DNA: TGTGCCACCAAGCAGGGTAATCTTCCGTGGCTACCCTTC
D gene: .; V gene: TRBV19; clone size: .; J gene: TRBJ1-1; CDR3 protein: CASSKGVAGSSEAFF; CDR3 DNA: TGTGCCAGTAGTAAGGGGGTGGCAGGGAGCTCTGAAGCTTTCTTT
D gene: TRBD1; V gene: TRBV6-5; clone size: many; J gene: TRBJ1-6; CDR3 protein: CASSRTGGSSPLHF; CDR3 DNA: TGTGCCAGCAGCCGGACAGGGGGTAGTTCACCCCTCCACTTT
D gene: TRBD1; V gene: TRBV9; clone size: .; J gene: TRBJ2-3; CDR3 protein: CASSATTGLYPDTQYF; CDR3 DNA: TGTGCCAGCAGCGCGACGACAGGGTTATATCCAGATACGCAGTATTTT
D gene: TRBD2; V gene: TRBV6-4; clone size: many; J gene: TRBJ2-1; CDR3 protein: CASSERGGSYNEQFF; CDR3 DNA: TGTGCCAGCAGTGAGCGGGGGGGCTCCTACAATGAGCAGTTCTTC
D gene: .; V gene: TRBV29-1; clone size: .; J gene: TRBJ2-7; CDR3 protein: CSVEDRAGSAEQYF; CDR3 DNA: TGCAGCGTTGAAGATCGGGCAGGGTCAGCCGAGCAGTACTTC
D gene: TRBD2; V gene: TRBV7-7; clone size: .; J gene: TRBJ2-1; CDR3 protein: CASSLGGGPYNEQFF; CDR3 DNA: TGTGCCAGCAGCTTAGGCGGGGGTCCCTACAATGAGCAGTTCTTC
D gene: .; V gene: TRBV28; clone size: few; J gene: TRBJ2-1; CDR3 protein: CASSLGRGSSYNEQFF; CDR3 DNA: TGTGCCAGCAGTCTGGGACGGGGTAGCTCCTACAATGAGCAGTTCTTC
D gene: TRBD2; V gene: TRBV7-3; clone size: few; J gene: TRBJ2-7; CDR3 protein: CASSYTSGVYEQYF; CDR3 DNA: TGTGCCAGCAGCTATACTAGCGGGGTCTACGAGCAGTACTTC
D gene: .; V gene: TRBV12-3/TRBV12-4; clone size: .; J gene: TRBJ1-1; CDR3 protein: CASSAGPNTEAFF; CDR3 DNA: TGTGCCAGCAGTGCGGGCCCGAACACTGAAGCTTTCTTT
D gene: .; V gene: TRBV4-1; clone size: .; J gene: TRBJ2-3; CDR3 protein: CAGSQDVSDSSSTDTQYF; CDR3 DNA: TGCGCCGGCAGCCAAGACGTTTCCGACTCTTCGAGCACAGATACGCAGTATTTT
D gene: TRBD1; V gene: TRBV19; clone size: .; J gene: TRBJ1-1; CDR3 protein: CASSTQGQEGLNTEAFF; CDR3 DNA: TGTGCCAGTAGTACCCAGGGACAGGAGGGACTCAACACTGAAGCTTTCTTT
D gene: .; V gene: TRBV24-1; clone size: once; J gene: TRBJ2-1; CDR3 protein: CATSDLPSGRAYEQLF; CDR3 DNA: TGTGCCACCAGTGATTTGCCCAGCGGTAGAGCGTATGAGCAGTTATTC